These 15 T cell receptor beta chains were sequenced from one sample in a study of CD8+ T cells in alopecia areata. Extracted from the samples, RNA was reverse transcribed into cDNA to serve as the sequencing template. The method was immunoSEQ multiplex PCR; TCRdb's version includes in-frame clones alone and lacks a portion of them. The data show approximately 210,000 clones, 60% seen once. Treatment in this sample: oral pan-JAK inhibitor, 5-10 mg twice daily. The material was CD4+ T cells sorted from blood, obtained at week 24, from a patient treated with tofacitinib. The receptors were gathered from a human donor with alopecia areata.

This clone was recorded only once. The chain recombines TRBV7-2 with TRBJ2-5; TRBD2 matches at 9 bases. The V segment lost 5 bases and the J segment 2 bases; nucleotides outside the gene matches: 9. The CDR3 is made up of 16 amino acids. In germline, CDR1 is SGHTA, CDR2 FQGNSA. The DNA for the CDR3 is TGTGCCAGCAGCCACCAGCGGGGGGATTTTCAAGAGACCCAGTACTTC. The encoded protein is CASSHQRGDFQETQYF. The full variable domain, with the rest looked up from reference TRBV7-2 and TRBJ2-5, is GAGVSQSPSNKVTEKGKDVELRCDPISGHTALYWYRQSLGQGLEFLIYFQGNSAPDKSGLPSDRFSAERTGGSVSTLTIQRTQQEDSAVYLCASSHQRGDFQETQYFGPGTRLLVL.

This clone has only a few counts. The chain recombines TRBV10-3 with TRBJ2-6, with D possibly matching TRBD1 (5 bases). The CDR3 covers 16 residues. V was shortened by 10 bases and J by 0 bases, with 16 bases between the two germline ends. Germline V CDR1 and CDR2: ENHRY, SYGVKD. The CDR3 DNA reads TGTGCCACACAGAAACCGACAGCCTCTGGGGCCAACGTCCTGACTTTC. Translation gives CATQKPTASGANVLTF.

This rearrangement joins TRBV29-1 to TRBJ2-5; D gene ambiguous. The length of the CDR3 is 13 residues. Trimming pared 3 bases from V and 4 bases from J, leaving 12 bases between. The germline V gene has CDR1 SQVTM and CDR2 ANQGSEA. The chain's CDR3 is CSVEVKALETQYF. CDR3 DNA: TGCAGCGTTGAGGTCAAAGCCCTAGAGACCCAGTACTTC.

The CDR3 loop is CASSQRLNTEAFF. The CDR3 bases are TGTGCCAGCAGCCAAAGGTTGAACACTGAAGCTTTCTTT. The J gene is TRBJ1-1, the V gene TRBV6-5; D unresolved. V was clipped by 6 bases and J by 0 bases, with 8 bases between them. This CDR3 is built from 13 residues. CDR1 is MNHEY and CDR2 is SVGAGI in the germline V gene.

The gene calls are TRBV29-1 and TRBJ2-1; TRBD1 aligns across 10 bases. Germline-derived CDR1 and CDR2 are SQVTM and ANQGSEA. The CDR3 is 18 residues long. V shed 7 bases and J 4 bases; nucleotides not matched to a gene: 19. The CDR3 is CSAGTGALRGSGYNEQFF. CDR3 bases: TGCAGCGCCGGGACAGGGGCCCTCCGTGGGAGTGGATACAATGAGCAGTTCTTC.

This clone came up a few times. J is TRBJ2-7 and V is TRBV11-2, with 12 bases matching TRBD2. J was trimmed by 5 bases and V by 5 bases; bases with no gene match: 10. From germline, CDR1 is SGHAT and CDR2 FQNNGV. The CDR3 sequence is 16 residues long. CDR3 loop: CASSPLAGGPVHEQYF. The CDR3 DNA reads TGTGCCAGCAGCCCGCTAGCGGGGGGGCCGGTCCACGAGCAGTACTTC.

This chain uses TRBV29-1 with TRBJ2-7, with D perhaps TRBD2 (5 bases). This CDR3 spans 14 amino acids. Germline V gene data show CDR1 as SQVTM and CDR2 as ANQGSEA. The germline V and J ends were trimmed by 6 bases and 7 bases, with 22 bases remaining between them. As DNA, the CDR3 is TGCAGCGTGGCCCCCGCGGGTGGGCCGGGTGAGCAGTACTTC. Its translation: CSVAPAGGPGEQYF.

The J gene is TRBJ1-6, the V gene TRBV7-2; D unresolved. From germline, CDR1 is SGHTA and CDR2 FQGNSA. V was pared by 5 bases and J by 0 bases, with 14 bases between. The CDR3 sequence is 17 residues long. The CDR3 region is CASSQMRTSSYNSPLHF. CDR3 sequence (DNA): TGTGCCAGCAGCCAAATGAGGACGAGCTCCTATAATTCACCCCTCCACTTT.

This clone was seen only a few times. The chain couples TRBV6-5 to TRBJ1-4, with 9 bases matching TRBD1. The CDR3 spans 14 residues. J lost 5 bases, V lost 6 bases, and 4 bases had no gene match. Germline V gene sequence: CDR1 MNHEY, CDR2 SVGAGI. The CDR3 coding sequence is TGTGCCAGCAGGTTGGGGACAGGGAATGAAAAACTGTTTTTT. This encodes CASRLGTGNEKLFF.

Only a few counts were recorded for this clone. This sequence joins TRBV6-1 and TRBJ1-1; no definite D call. Germline-derived CDR1 and CDR2 are MNHNS and SASEGT. The CDR3 is 13 amino acids. Trimming removed 4 bases at V and 1 base at J, with 7 bases between. The CDR3: CASSVQTNTEAFF. The CDR3 DNA sequence: TGTGCCAGCAGTGTACAAACGAACACTGAAGCTTTCTTT.

The chain carries TRBV5-1 and TRBJ2-1; D is possibly TRBD2 (5 bases). Germline V gene sequence: CDR1 SGHRS, CDR2 YFSETQ. V dropped 2 bases and J dropped 12 bases, with 12 bases sitting between them. This CDR3 has 12 residues. The CDR3 DNA reads as TGCGCCAGCAGCTTAGGAGACTATGGGCAGTTCTTC. Its protein product is CASSLGDYGQFF.

Only one count was recorded for this clone. The V call is TRBV15, the J call TRBJ2-3, with D possibly being TRBD2 (6 bases). The V gene lost 6 bases and the J gene lost 5 bases, with 15 bases spanning the gap. Germline V gene lookup returns CDR1 LNHNV and CDR2 YYDKDF (reference sequence). This CDR3 spans 14 amino acids. The CDR3 coding sequence is TGTGCCACCAGACTGGGAGGCCGTGAAGATACGCAGTATTTT. It specifies CATRLGGREDTQYF.

The gene calls are TRBV30 and TRBJ1-1, with D maybe TRBD1 (5 bases). Germline CDR1 reads GTSNPN; CDR2 reads SVGIG (reference sequence). Trimming removed 0 bases from V and 10 bases from J, with 15 bases in between. CDR3 length: 13 amino acids. The CDR3, as DNA: TGTGCCTGGAGTGTAGGGCAGGGAGTTCGAGCTTTCTTT. Translating it yields CAWSVGQGVRAFF.

To note about this clone: Germline and junction disagree at one end, which may indicate a read error. The rearrangement links TRBV15 to TRBJ2-4; 8 bases agree with TRBD1. This CDR3 has 14 amino acids. Germline V CDR1 and CDR2: LNHNV, YYDKDF (reference sequence). In DNA, the CDR3 is TGTGCCACCCCTCTCTCGCACAGGGACAGGCCGGACCACTTC. Amino acid sequence: CATPLSHRDRPDHF.

The chain couples TRBV2 to TRBJ1-1, with D perhaps matching TRBD1 (5 bases). Germline CDR1 SNHLY, CDR2 FYNNEI. The CDR3 runs to 14 residues. Trimming left V 5 bases short and J 5 bases short, with 15 bases between. CDR3 bases: TGTGCCAGCAGTACCACAAGGGGAGAGACTGAAGCTTTCTTT. It specifies CASSTTRGETEAFF.